The present T cell receptor (beta chain) was sequenced within a study of regulatory T cells in long-lasting Graves disease. General study results and limits: There was favoring of TRBV28, TRBJ1-2 and TRBJ2-5 in persistent disease.

HTBI primers from iRepertoire and Arm-PCR of CDR3 regions yielded the TCR beta libraries. A single record per CDR3 protein comes from TCRdb applying MiXCR to the multiplex PCR reads. This table has approximately 560,000 distinct CDR3 sequences, approximately 16% appearing once. Time point here: newly diagnosed GD, antithyroid drugs for less than 3 months. From PBMCs, RNA was extracted and then used to make the TCR library. This clonotype was counted at least ten times. The antigen is unknown. This CDR3 has 17 amino acids. After removal of 4 bases from V and 3 bases from J, the junction contained 7 bases not matched to a gene. CDR1 and CDR2 from the germline V gene are SGHAT and FQNNGV. The same sample was also used in a study of T cells in Graves' hyperthyroidism and ophthalmopathy.

Here the sequenced sample was peripheral blood mononuclear cells (PBMCs), taken at new diagnosis, from a patient treated with antithyroid drugs. V usage is TRBV11-2 and J usage is TRBJ2-1, with 12 bases aligning to TRBD2. This clonotype was sampled from a man aged 18 to 29 with Graves disease. As DNA, the CDR3 is TGTGCCAGCAGCTCCAGATCTAGCGGGAGGGTCTACAATGAGCAGTTCTTC. Its translation is CASSSRSSGRVYNEQFF.